This TCR beta chain was found in a study of shared clonotypes between healthy human individuals. Broader study findings: Shared clonotypes: roughly 4.7% naive CD4, around 3.4% naive CD8, about 2.5% memory CD4, about 0.41% memory CD8.

The healthy adult donors were HIV-negative and reported no recent acute infections or vaccinations. Comment on this clone: What it binds is not known.

Produced via immunoSEQ multiplex PCR; TCRdb's table is partial and in-frame only. The sample has about 1.5 million clones, 95% to 99% seen once; the top ten hold about 0.45%. CDR3 length: 14 residues. V was clipped by 2 bases and J by 8 bases; unmatched bases: 11. Germline loops: CDR1 GTSNPN, CDR2 SVGIG (reference sequence). The receptor was derived from a man aged 25 to 45 in good health. The rearrangement joins TRBV30 to TRBJ1-1; 7 bases agree with TRBD1. Sequenced sample: naive CD4+ T cells sorted from blood. Subset here: CD45RA+ positively selected. The CDR3 reads CAWSTGASPLEAFF. CDR3 nucleotide sequence: TGTGCCTGGAGTACAGGGGCTAGCCCCCTCGAAGCTTTCTTT.